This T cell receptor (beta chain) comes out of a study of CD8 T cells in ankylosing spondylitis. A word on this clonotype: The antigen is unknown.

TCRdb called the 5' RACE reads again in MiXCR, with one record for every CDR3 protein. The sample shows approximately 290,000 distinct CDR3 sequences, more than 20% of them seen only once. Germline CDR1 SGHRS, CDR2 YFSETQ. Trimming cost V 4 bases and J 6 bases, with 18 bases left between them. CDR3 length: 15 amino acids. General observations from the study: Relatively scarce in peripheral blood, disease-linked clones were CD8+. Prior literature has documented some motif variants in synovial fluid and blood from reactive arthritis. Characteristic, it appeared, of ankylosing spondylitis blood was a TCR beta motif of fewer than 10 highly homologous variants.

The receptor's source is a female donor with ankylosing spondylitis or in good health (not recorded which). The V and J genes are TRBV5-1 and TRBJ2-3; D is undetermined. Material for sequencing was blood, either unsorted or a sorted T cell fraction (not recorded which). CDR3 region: CASSRANPSVDTQYF. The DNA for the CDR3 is TGCGCCAGCAGCCGGGCTAATCCTTCTGTGGATACGCAGTATTTT.